The sequence of this TCR beta chain was determined in a study of T cells in localized non-small cell lung cancer. TCRdb's copy holds only in-frame clones and misses some; the assay was immunoSEQ multiplex PCR. The table lists over 4,500 clones, 85% of them singletons. This clone has just one count. Specimen: PBMCs, collected before any cancer treatment. This TCR was sampled from a woman aged 35 to 75 with stage II lung adenocarcinoma.

The CDR3 loop reads CASSLGAGVGNTIYF. CDR3 DNA: TGCGCCAGCAGCTTGGGGGCAGGGGTTGGAAACACCATATATTTT. The chain is built from TRBV5-1 and TRBJ1-3, with D perhaps TRBD1 (6 bases). There are 15 residues in the CDR3. Trimming took 0 bases from V and 3 from J, leaving 10 bases between them. Germline assignment: CDR1 SGHRS and CDR2 YFSETQ.